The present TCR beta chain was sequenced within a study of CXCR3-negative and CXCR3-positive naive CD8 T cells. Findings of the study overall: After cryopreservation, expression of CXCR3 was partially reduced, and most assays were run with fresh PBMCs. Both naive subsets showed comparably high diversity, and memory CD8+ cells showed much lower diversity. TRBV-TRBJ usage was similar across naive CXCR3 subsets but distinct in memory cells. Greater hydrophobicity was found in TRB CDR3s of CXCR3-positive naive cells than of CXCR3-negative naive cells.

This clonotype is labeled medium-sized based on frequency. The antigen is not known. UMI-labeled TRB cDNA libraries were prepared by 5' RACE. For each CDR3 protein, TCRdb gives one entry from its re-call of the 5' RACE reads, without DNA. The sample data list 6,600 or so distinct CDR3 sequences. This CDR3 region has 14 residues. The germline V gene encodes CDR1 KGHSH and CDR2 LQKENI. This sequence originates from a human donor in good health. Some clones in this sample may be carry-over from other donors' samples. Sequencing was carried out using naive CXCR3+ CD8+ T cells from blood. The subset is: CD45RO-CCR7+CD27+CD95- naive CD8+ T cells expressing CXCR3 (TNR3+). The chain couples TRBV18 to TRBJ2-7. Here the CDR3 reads CASRDRTDSYEQYF.